Below are 25 T cell receptor beta chains sequenced from a single sample in a study of OX40 agonist ivuxolimab in advanced cancers. This table comes from immunoSEQ multiplex PCR, and its TCRdb copy is limited to in-frame clones, with some not included. The sample consists of 30,000 to 40,000 clones, approximately 90% of them appearing once. Specimen: CD4+ or CD8+ T cells sorted from blood, collected in a trial of the OX40 agonist ivuxolimab. The source is an adult with an advanced solid tumor such as melanoma, head and neck, liver or kidney cancer.

The rearrangement uses TRBV25-1 and TRBJ2-2; unclear D gene. The CDR3 is 13 amino acids. Trimming left V 3 bases short and J 8 bases short, with 10 bases between. The germline gives CDR1 MGHDK, CDR2 SYGVNS. The CDR3 here is CASSEFLSGELFF. CDR3 in DNA: TGTGCCAGCAGTGAGTTTTTGTCAGGGGAGCTGTTTTTT. Full variable domain (remainder filled in from reference TRBV25-1 and TRBJ2-2): EADIYQTPRYLVIGTGKKITLECSQTMGHDKMYWYQQDPGMELHLIHYSYGVNSTEKGDLSSESTVSRIRTEHFPLTLESARPSHTSQYLCASSEFLSGELFFGEGSRLTVL.

J is TRBJ2-2 and V is TRBV23-1; the D is unclear. TRBV23-1 is identified as an open reading frame with a role that is uncertain. V lost 0 bases and J 2 bases, leaving 22 bases between the germline ends. This CDR3 is built from 20 residues. The CDR3 sequence is CASSQSPGRRPIINTGELFF. DNA of the CDR3: TGCGCCAGCAGTCAATCCCCAGGCAGGCGACCCATTATCAACACCGGGGAGCTGTTTTTT.

This chain links TRBV11-2 with TRBJ2-7; 8 nucleotides agree with TRBD1. Germline V gives CDR1 SGHAT, CDR2 FQNNGV. The length of the CDR3 is 13 residues. V lost 5 bases and J lost 3; bases outside the gene matches: 3. CDR3 nucleotide sequence: TGTGCCAGCAGCCATGACAGGGGCTACGAGCAGTACTTC. Protein: CASSHDRGYEQYF.

A single count supports this clone. The rearrangement joins TRBV7-2 to TRBJ2-4, with 10 bases lining up with TRBD1. CDR1 and CDR2 (germline): SGHTA, FQGNSA. After removal of 4 bases from V and 7 bases from J, the junction contained 4 bases not matched to a gene. The CDR3 length is 14 residues. The CDR3 here is CASSSTDRGNIQYF. The DNA for the CDR3 is TGTGCCAGCAGCTCGACGGACAGGGGGAACATTCAGTACTTC.

For the CDR3, the DNA is TGCGCCAGCAGCCATATCGACACTGGAAATGAAAAACTGTTTTTT. Translating it yields CASSHIDTGNEKLFF. V and J are TRBV4-1 and TRBJ1-4, with D hard to call. The CDR3 spans 15 residues. CDR1 is MGHRA and CDR2 is YSYEKL in the germline V gene. With 3 bases removed from V and 5 bases from J, the gap between germline ends came to 13 bases.

The chain uses TRBV6-5 and TRBJ1-5; 8 bases are a match to TRBD1. V gave up 0 bases and J gave up 0 bases; unmatched junction bases: 1. The germline CDR1 and CDR2 sequences are MNHEY and SVGAGI. The CDR3 totals 16 residues. This CDR3 is CASSYSQGASNQPQHF. The CDR3 DNA is TGTGCCAGCAGTTACTCCCAGGGGGCTAGCAATCAGCCCCAGCATTTT.

The chain links TRBV11-3 to TRBJ2-2, with TRBD2 matching over 8 bases. The CDR3 extends over 16 amino acids. The V segment lost 5 bases and the J segment 4 bases; nucleotides outside the gene matches: 9. Per the germline V gene, CDR1 is SGHNT and CDR2 is YENEEA. CDR3 residues: CASSETGGPGTGELFF. DNA of the CDR3: TGTGCCAGCAGCGAAACGGGGGGGCCGGGCACCGGGGAGCTGTTTTTT.

J is TRBJ1-5 and V is TRBV27, with TRBD1 matching over 9 bases. V shed 5 bases and J 5 bases; nucleotides not matched to a gene: 7. Looked up from germline, CDR1 is MNHEY and CDR2 is SMNVEV (reference sequence). CDR3 length: 15 residues. In nucleotides, the CDR3 is TGTGCCAGCAGTACGGACAGGGGAGGTGATCAGCCCCAGCATTTT. This encodes CASSTDRGGDQPQHF.

The rearrangement joins TRBV5-1 to TRBJ2-2; TRBD1 is a possible D gene (5 bases). In germline, CDR1 is SGHRS, CDR2 YFSETQ. This CDR3 contains 14 residues. V was pared by 1 base and J by 1 base, with 5 bases between. CDR3 DNA: TGCGCCAGCAGCTTGACAGGGAACACCGGGGAGCTGTTTTTT. Residues: CASSLTGNTGELFF.

On this clone itself: One end of the junction varies from germline; a read error may be responsible. The chain is built from TRBV4-2 and TRBJ1-1, with 7 positions matching TRBD1. Germline V lookup: CDR1 LGHNA, CDR2 YNFKEQ. This CDR3 comprises 15 residues. The CDR3 spells CANSQDEGGYTEAFF. The CDR3 nucleotides are TGTGCCAACAGCCAAGATGAAGGGGGCTACACTGAAGCTTTCTTT.

This clone was counted a few times. V gene TRBV2 combines with J gene TRBJ1-6; no reliable D call. CDR3 length: 13 amino acids. The V and J ends lost 9 bases and 7 bases respectively, with 13 bases between them. From germline, CDR1 is SNHLY and CDR2 FYNNEI. The CDR3 DNA follows: TGTGCCAGACATCCCCCTGGGAATTCACCCCTCCACTTT. Translating it yields CARHPPGNSPLHF.

The chain joins TRBV25-1 to TRBJ1-1; weak D call: TRBD1 (6 bases). The germline V gene encodes CDR1 MGHDK and CDR2 SYGVNS. V shed 5 bases and J shed 4 bases, with 17 bases lying between them. This CDR3 contains 15 residues. Written as DNA, the CDR3 is TGTGCCAGCAGTATCCAGGGGTTTCTGGGCACTGAAGCTTTCTTT. The encoded protein is CASSIQGFLGTEAFF.

Of note for this clone: An end of the junction differs from the germline gene, which may be a read error. The chain links TRBV5-1 to TRBJ2-1; 7 nucleotides match TRBD1. Germline V gene lookup returns CDR1 SGHRS and CDR2 YFSETQ. This CDR3 spans 12 amino acids. The CDR3 DNA reads as TGTGCCAGCAGCTCACAGGGGAATGAGCAGTTCTTC. Translated, it gives CASSSQGNEQFF.

The gene calls are TRBV5-4 and TRBJ2-7; 11 positions agree with TRBD1. Germline V lookup: CDR1 SGHNT, CDR2 YYREEE (reference sequence). The CDR3 has 15 amino acids. Trimming took 4 bases from V and 1 from J; bases not matched to a gene: 4. This chain's CDR3 is CASSVDRGPSYEQYF. The CDR3 nucleotides read TGTGCCAGCAGCGTGGACAGGGGGCCTTCCTACGAGCAGTACTTC.

This rearrangement joins TRBV4-1 to TRBJ1-1; the D is unclear. This CDR3 region has 13 residues. Trimming took 0 bases from V and 5 from J, leaving 7 bases between them. Germline CDR1 and CDR2: MGHRA and YSYEKL. CDR3 loop: CASSQDEWTEAFF. The CDR3 DNA is TGCGCCAGCAGCCAAGACGAGTGGACTGAAGCTTTCTTT.

The CDR3 region is CASSVSSYEQYF. The CDR3 coding sequence is TGTGCCAGCAGTGTAAGCTCCTACGAGCAGTACTTC. This chain connects TRBV7-2 to TRBJ2-7; D not certain. The ends were cut back, 6 bases at V and 0 bases at J, with 6 bases in the middle. This CDR3 comprises 12 residues. Germline values: CDR1 SGHTA, CDR2 FQGNSA.

The table lists this clone with a count of one. V is TRBV9 and J is TRBJ1-2; D not certain. The germline V gene has CDR1 SGDLS and CDR2 YYNGEE. The CDR3 loop spans 12 amino acids. Trimming took off 0 bases at V and 7 bases at J, with 7 bases between the two ends. This CDR3 is CASSVGGFGYTF. The CDR3 coding sequence is TGTGCCAGCAGCGTAGGGGGTTTTGGCTACACCTTC.

The rearrangement uses TRBV7-2 and TRBJ2-1; D possibly corresponds to TRBD1 (6 bases). From germline, CDR1 is SGHTA and CDR2 FQGNSA. CDR3 length: 12 residues. The V end lost 5 bases, the J end lost 8 bases, and 10 bases lay between the germline ends. This CDR3 is CASSLHRDEQFF. CDR3 DNA sequence: TGTGCCAGCAGCCTACACAGGGATGAGCAGTTCTTC. The whole variable domain, filled in from reference TRBV7-2 and TRBJ2-1, reads GAGVSQSPSNKVTEKGKDVELRCDPISGHTALYWYRQSLGQGLEFLIYFQGNSAPDKSGLPSDRFSAERTGGSVSTLTIQRTQQEDSAVYLCASSLHRDEQFFGPGTRLTVL.

V gene TRBV11-2 combines with J gene TRBJ2-1; 8 bases are a match to TRBD1. V dropped 0 bases and J dropped 4; count of bases not matched to a gene: 2. The CDR3 spans 15 residues. CDR1 and CDR2 (germline): SGHAT, FQNNGV. The CDR3 nucleotides are TGTGCCAGCAGCTTAGAGACAGGGGATTACAATGAGCAGTTCTTC. Its protein product is CASSLETGDYNEQFF.

This chain links TRBV30 with TRBJ1-2, with TRBD1 identical over 9 bases. The germline V gene encodes CDR1 GTSNPN and CDR2 SVGIG (reference sequence). CDR3 length: 14 residues. V lost 8 bases to trimming and J lost 8 bases; unmatched junction nucleotides: 15. CDR3: CAREPGQGGRGYTF. The CDR3 nucleotides are TGTGCCAGAGAGCCGGGACAGGGTGGGAGAGGCTACACCTTC.

The rearrangement uses TRBV5-6 and TRBJ1-2; tentative D call: TRBD1 (6 bases). V lost 0 bases and J 9 bases, leaving 12 bases between the germline ends. Per germline, CDR1 SGHDT and CDR2 YYEEEE. CDR3 length equals 13 residues. CDR3: CASSLEQGGSYTF. The CDR3 nucleotides read TGTGCCAGCAGCTTGGAACAGGGAGGTAGCTACACCTTC.

The chain has TRBV10-1 and TRBJ1-6, with TRBD1 as a possible D gene (5 bases). Looked up from germline, CDR1 is WNHNN and CDR2 is SYGVQD (reference sequence). This CDR3 has 16 amino acids. Trimming pared 2 bases from V and 7 bases from J, leaving 15 bases between. The CDR3 region has the DNA TGCGCCAGCAGTGAGAGAGCGCCGGGGGGGAATTCACCCCTCCACTTT. Amino acids: CASSERAPGGNSPLHF.

V gene TRBV7-6 combines with J gene TRBJ1-1; D is undetermined. The CDR3 is 12 residues long. Germline values: CDR1 SGHVS, CDR2 FNYEAQ. Trimming pared 5 bases from V and 5 bases from J, leaving 9 bases between. This CDR3 reads CASSPGATEAFF. As DNA, the CDR3 is TGTGCCAGCAGCCCCGGAGCGACTGAAGCTTTCTTT.

The chain carries TRBV5-6 and TRBJ1-4, with TRBD1 identical over 9 bases. CDR3 size: 15 residues. Germline V gene lookup returns CDR1 SGHDT and CDR2 YYEEEE. J was trimmed by 3 bases and V by 3 bases; bases with no gene match: 3. As DNA, the CDR3 is TGTGCCAGCAGCTGGGACAGGGCGTCTAATGAAAAACTGTTTTTT. This codes for CASSWDRASNEKLFF.

In the case of this clone: Other DNA sequences in this sample translate to the same CDR3. This rearrangement joins TRBV6-1 to TRBJ2-7, with D perhaps TRBD1 or TRBD2 (5 bases each). This CDR3 spans 12 amino acids. Trimming shortened V by 11 bases and J by 5 bases, and 16 bases separated the two germline ends. Germline-derived CDR1 and CDR2 are MNHNS and SASEGT. The CDR3 DNA reads as TGTGCCGGGGCGACCGCCGGGGACGAGCAGTACTTC. Translating it yields CAGATAGDEQYF.